The 30 T cell receptor beta chains reported below all come from one sample, sequenced in a study of PD-L1 blockade in urothelial cancer. The protocol was immunoSEQ multiplex PCR, while the TCRdb copy is restricted to in-frame clones and leaves out a portion. The table records over 40,000 clones, about 88% of them present only once. Time point reported: peripheral blood 6 weeks after treatment start. This specimen consisted of PBMCs, obtained around atezolizumab (anti-PD-L1) treatment. Receptors originate from a man in his 70s with urothelial cancer.

The chain is built from TRBV10-3 and TRBJ2-5; perhaps TRBD2 as D (5 bases). The CDR3 runs 16 residues. In germline, CDR1 is ENHRY, CDR2 SYGVKD. The V and J ends lost 0 bases and 1 base respectively, with 12 bases between them. The chain's CDR3 is CAISESAEVAQETQYF. The CDR3 DNA is TGTGCCATCAGTGAGTCAGCGGAGGTAGCCCAAGAGACCCAGTACTTC.

The chain recombines TRBV6-6 with TRBJ2-7; D possibly corresponds to TRBD2 (5 bases). Germline CDR1 reads MNHNY; CDR2 reads SVGAGI (reference sequence). V was shortened by 7 bases and J by 6 bases, with 10 bases between the two germline ends. CDR3 length equals 11 residues. The DNA for the CDR3 is TGTGCCAGCACTGACGAGGGCGAGCAGTACTTC. Translating gives CASTDEGEQYF.

The chain uses TRBV28 and TRBJ2-7; TRBD2 might be the D (5 bases). The CDR3 covers 14 residues. The V end was cut by 7 bases, the J end by 0 bases, with 13 bases between. The germline gives CDR1 MDHEN, CDR2 SYDVKM. CDR3 DNA sequence: TGTGCCAGCACCCTACGGAGGTCCTCCTACGAGCAGTACTTC. Its protein product is CASTLRRSSYEQYF. Full variable domain (remainder filled in from reference TRBV28 and TRBJ2-7): DVKVTQSSRYLVKRTGEKVFLECVQDMDHENMFWYRQDPGLGLRLIYFSYDVKMKEKGDIPEGYSVSREKKERFSLILESASTNQTSMYLCASTLRRSSYEQYFGPGTRLTVT.

J is TRBJ2-1 and V is TRBV6-1, with 10 positions matching TRBD1. The CDR3 runs to 16 residues. V was clipped by 3 bases and J by 7 bases; unmatched bases: 9. Germline CDR1 reads MNHNS; CDR2 reads SASEGT. The CDR3 DNA is TGTGCCAGCAGTGAGGCGCCGGGACAGGGGACTAATGAGCAGTTCTTC. Protein product: CASSEAPGQGTNEQFF.

The CDR3 DNA sequence: TGTGCCAGCAGCTTAGTCACAGGGTTGGCTAATGAAAAACTGTTTTTT. It specifies CASSLVTGLANEKLFF. The chain uses TRBV11-2 and TRBJ1-4; weak D call: TRBD1 (6 bases). The CDR3 extends over 16 amino acids. Trimming removed 1 base from V and 3 bases from J, with 12 bases in between. Germline CDR1 and CDR2: SGHAT and FQNNGV.

The V gene is TRBV11-2, the J gene TRBJ2-1, with 16 nucleotides matching TRBD2. V gave up 3 bases and J gave up 3 bases; unmatched junction bases: 2. There are 17 residues in the CDR3. Germline V gene sequence: CDR1 SGHAT, CDR2 FQNNGV. The CDR3 is CASSLGLAGGVYNEQFF. The CDR3 region has the DNA TGTGCCAGCAGCTTGGGACTAGCGGGGGGGGTCTACAATGAGCAGTTCTTC.

V usage is TRBV28 and J usage is TRBJ1-5; D is unresolved. The germline V gene has CDR1 MDHEN and CDR2 SYDVKM. V lost 7 bases to trimming and J lost 3 bases, with 10 bases between them. CDR3 length: 13 amino acids. The CDR3 DNA reads as TGTGCCAGCATCGAACAGAACAATCAGCCCCAGCATTTT. Its translation is CASIEQNNQPQHF.

This chain connects TRBV18 to TRBJ2-7; 8 bases map to TRBD2. CDR3 length equals 15 residues. Germline CDR1 reads KGHSH; CDR2 reads LQKENI. V trimming: 3 bases; J trimming: 2 bases; junction bases outside the gene matches: 6. CDR3 amino acids: CASSPRSGSPYEQYF. As DNA, the CDR3 is TGTGCCAGCTCACCCCGAAGCGGGAGCCCCTACGAGCAGTACTTC. Full variable domain (rest looked up from reference TRBV18 and TRBJ2-7): NAGVMQNPRHLVRRRGQEARLRCSPMKGHSHVYWYRQLPEEGLKFMVYLQKENIIDESGMPKERFSAEFPKEGPSILRIQQVVRGDSAAYFCASSPRSGSPYEQYFGPGTRLTVT.

The chain recombines TRBV30 with TRBJ2-7; 11 bases match TRBD2. CDR1 is GTSNPN and CDR2 is SVGIG in the germline V gene (reference sequence). J was trimmed by 4 bases and V by 2 bases; bases with no gene match: 4. The CDR3 has 14 amino acids. The CDR3 reads CAWSMASGRYEQYF. In nucleotides, the CDR3 is TGTGCCTGGAGTATGGCTAGCGGGAGGTACGAGCAGTACTTC.

V is TRBV5-8 and J is TRBJ2-3; possible D gene TRBD1, 6 bases. This CDR3 region has 15 residues. Germline V gives CDR1 SGHTS, CDR2 YDEGEE. The V gene lost 2 bases and the J gene lost 2 bases, with 12 bases spanning the gap. CDR3 nucleotides: TGTGCCAGCAGCTTCAGGGGTCCTGCCACAGATACGCAGTATTTT. Protein: CASSFRGPATDTQYF.

This sequence joins TRBV11-3 and TRBJ2-1, with D perhaps TRBD2 (6 bases). Trimming cost V 5 bases and J 4 bases, with 15 bases left between them. This CDR3 spans 15 amino acids. Germline V lookup: CDR1 SGHNT, CDR2 YENEEA. This chain's CDR3 is CASSLGGGVYNEQFF. CDR3 nucleotides: TGTGCCAGCAGCCTCGGGGGTGGAGTGTACAATGAGCAGTTCTTC.

The gene calls are TRBV2 and TRBJ1-1, with 7 positions matching TRBD1. The CDR3 consists of 14 residues. Germline assignment: CDR1 SNHLY and CDR2 FYNNEI. V lost 8 bases and J lost 11; bases outside the gene matches: 17. CDR3 loop: CASSQGTVALRAFF. CDR3 coding DNA: TGTGCCAGCTCCCAAGGGACAGTGGCCCTGAGGGCTTTCTTT.

This chain links TRBV5-4 with TRBJ2-2; weak D call: TRBD1 (6 bases). The ends were cut back, 4 bases at V and 1 base at J, with 11 bases in the middle. Germline lookup yields CDR1 SGHNT and CDR2 YYREEE (reference sequence). The CDR3 is 15 residues long. The CDR3 spells CASSPKTGNTGELFF. In DNA, the CDR3 is TGTGCCAGCAGCCCCAAGACAGGGAACACCGGGGAGCTGTTTTTT. The variable domain in full, completed from reference TRBV5-4 and TRBJ2-2, reads ETGVTQSPTHLIKTRGQQVTLRCSSQSGHNTVSWYQQALGQGPQFIFQYYREEENGRGNFPPRFSGLQFPNYSSELNVNALELDDSALYLCASSPKTGNTGELFFGEGSRLTVL.

The chain recombines TRBV10-3 with TRBJ2-2; 9 nucleotides align to TRBD1. Trimming cost V 3 bases and J 5 bases; bases outside gene matches: 4. Germline V gene data show CDR1 as ENHRY and CDR2 as SYGVKD. The CDR3 is 15 residues long. CDR3 loop: CAISDPDRGTGELFF. As DNA, the CDR3 is TGTGCCATCAGTGACCCGGACAGGGGAACCGGGGAGCTGTTTTTT.

This clone was seen only once. The V call is TRBV10-3, the J call TRBJ1-1; 10 nucleotides align to TRBD1. V lost 7 bases, J lost 4 bases, and 3 bases stayed unmatched. This CDR3 has 13 amino acids. The germline V gene has CDR1 ENHRY and CDR2 SYGVKD. The CDR3 protein is CAITGDRGTEAFF. CDR3 nucleotides: TGTGCCATCACCGGGGACAGGGGCACTGAAGCTTTCTTT.

This clone was counted a few times. The chain combines TRBV30 with TRBJ1-1; D is perhaps TRBD1 (5 bases). Germline V gene lookup returns CDR1 GTSNPN and CDR2 SVGIG (reference sequence). The V gene lost 1 base and the J gene lost 4 bases, with 13 bases spanning the gap. The CDR3 loop spans 14 amino acids. The CDR3 loop reads CAWSAREGRTEAFF. The CDR3 region has the DNA TGTGCCTGGAGTGCCCGGGAGGGGCGCACTGAAGCTTTCTTT. Using reference TRBV30 and TRBJ1-1 for the parts outside the CDR3, the full variable domain is SQTIHQWPATLVQPVGSPLSLECTVEGTSNPNLYWYRQAAGRGLQLLFYSVGIGQISSEVPQNLSASRPQDRQFILSSKKLLLSDSGFYLCAWSAREGRTEAFFGQGTRLTVV.

The chain links TRBV30 to TRBJ2-1; TRBD1 matches at 10 bases. The CDR3 is 14 residues long. The trim removed 8 bases at V and 8 bases at J, leaving 12 bases unmatched. Germline V gene lookup returns CDR1 GTSNPN and CDR2 SVGIG (reference sequence). The CDR3 bases are TGTGCCACAGTAAGACAGGGGGCTGAATATGAGCAGTTCTTC. It is translated as CATVRQGAEYEQFF.

The rearrangement joins TRBV20-1 to TRBJ1-2, with D perhaps TRBD1 (6 bases). Germline V gene sequence: CDR1 DFQATT, CDR2 SNEGSKA (reference sequence). This CDR3 has 11 residues. Deletions cut 6 bases from V and 12 bases from J, with 17 bases between. CDR3 DNA sequence: TGCAGTGCAAAACCGACAGGTTACAACACCTTC. Its translation: CSAKPTGYNTF.

V gene TRBV2 combines with J gene TRBJ1-5; D is possibly TRBD1 (6 bases). Germline-derived CDR1 and CDR2 are SNHLY and FYNNEI. V lost 5 bases and J lost 6, with 14 bases in between. The CDR3 consists of 14 residues. This CDR3 reads CASSPTGFSQPQHF. The DNA for the CDR3 is TGTGCCAGCAGTCCAACAGGGTTCAGTCAGCCCCAGCATTTT.

The V call is TRBV19, the J call TRBJ2-1, with D maybe TRBD1 (7 bases). Per germline, CDR1 LNHDA and CDR2 SQIVND (reference sequence). The CDR3 loop spans 14 amino acids. Trimming removed 6 bases from V and 8 bases from J, with 17 bases in between. This chain's CDR3 is CASSTGGGGYEQFF. CDR3 nucleotide sequence: TGTGCCAGTAGCACCGGAGGAGGGGGCTATGAGCAGTTCTTC.

In DNA, the CDR3 is TGTGCCGTAGGGACCCTAGCGGGTAGCACAGATACGCAGTATTTT. Its translation: CAVGTLAGSTDTQYF. The J gene is TRBJ2-3, the V gene TRBV15; 8 nucleotides line up with TRBD2. The CDR3 loop spans 15 amino acids. From germline, CDR1 is LNHNV and CDR2 YYDKDF (reference sequence). The ends lost 11 bases at V and 0 bases at J; junction bases unmatched: 10.

The V and J genes are TRBV9 and TRBJ1-3; D is perhaps TRBD1 (6 bases). There are 15 residues in the CDR3. In germline, CDR1 is SGDLS, CDR2 YYNGEE. The V end was cut by 0 bases, the J end by 3 bases, with 10 bases between. The CDR3: CASSVGAGDGNTIYF. The CDR3 region has the DNA TGTGCCAGCAGCGTAGGTGCAGGGGATGGAAACACCATATATTTT. Variable domain in full (rest from reference TRBV9 and TRBJ1-3): DSGVTQTPKHLITATGQRVTLRCSPRSGDLSVYWYQQSLDQGLQFLIQYYNGEERAKGNILERFSAQQFPDLHSELNLSSLELGDSALYFCASSVGAGDGNTIYFGEGSWLTVV.

The chain links TRBV30 to TRBJ1-5; maybe TRBD1 (6 bases). CDR3 length: 13 residues. Germline CDR1 is GTSNPN and CDR2 is SVGIG (reference sequence). Trimming shortened V by 5 bases and J by 5 bases, and 13 bases separated the two germline ends. The CDR3 DNA follows: TGTGCCTGGGGCCTAAAGGGGGATCAGCCCCAGCATTTT. Amino acids: CAWGLKGDQPQHF.

This rearrangement joins TRBV29-1 to TRBJ2-6, with D possibly being TRBD1 (5 bases). The V end lost 0 bases, the J end lost 1 base, and 13 bases lay between the germline ends. From germline, CDR1 is SQVTM and CDR2 ANQGSEA. The CDR3 totals 17 residues. The CDR3 sequence is CSVEDRARFSGANVLTF. The DNA of the CDR3 is TGCAGCGTTGAAGACAGGGCGCGATTTTCTGGGGCCAACGTCCTGACTTTC.

This clone occurred once. The CDR3 protein is CASSFLAGVYETQYF. CDR3 DNA: TGTGCCAGCAGTTTTCTAGCGGGAGTTTATGAGACCCAGTACTTC. The V and J genes are TRBV27 and TRBJ2-5, with 10 nucleotides matching TRBD2. J gave up 5 bases and V 3 bases, and 6 bases lay outside the gene matches. The germline V gene encodes CDR1 MNHEY and CDR2 SMNVEV (reference sequence). The CDR3 runs 15 residues.

This CDR3 is CASSLSGGTDTQYF. The CDR3 DNA follows: TGTGCCAGCAGCTTAAGCGGGGGCACAGATACGCAGTATTTT. The rearrangement uses TRBV7-8 and TRBJ2-3, with 7 nucleotides matching TRBD2. CDR3 length: 14 amino acids. Germline CDR1 is SGHVS and CDR2 is FQNEAQ. V lost 2 bases to trimming and J lost 1 base; unmatched junction nucleotides: 0.

The chain carries TRBV29-1 and TRBJ1-1, with 7 bases aligning to TRBD1. The CDR3 has 13 residues. J gave up 5 bases and V 7 bases, and 10 bases lay outside the gene matches. Germline assignment: CDR1 SQVTM and CDR2 ANQGSEA. This CDR3 is CSARRGGQTEAFF. Here the CDR3 DNA reads TGCAGCGCCCGACGAGGGGGCCAGACTGAAGCTTTCTTT.

V usage is TRBV6-5 and J usage is TRBJ1-2; 10 positions match TRBD1. V lost 3 bases to trimming and J lost 7 bases; unmatched junction nucleotides: 2. Per the germline V gene, CDR1 is MNHEY and CDR2 is SVGAGI. The CDR3 extends over 13 amino acids. CDR3 in amino acids: CASSYGQGGGYTF. CDR3 in DNA: TGTGCCAGCAGTTATGGACAGGGGGGTGGCTACACCTTC.

This clone has just one count. The chain combines TRBV27 with TRBJ2-3, with 12 bases lining up with TRBD2. V was clipped by 3 bases and J by 4 bases; unmatched bases: 5. The CDR3 has 16 amino acids. CDR1 is MNHEY, CDR2 SMNVEV, per germline (reference sequence). CDR3: CASSFSSGRGPDTQYF. The CDR3, as DNA: TGTGCCAGCAGTTTTTCTAGCGGGAGGGGGCCAGATACGCAGTATTTT.

This chain connects TRBV7-9 to TRBJ1-1, with D uncertain. The length of the CDR3 is 13 residues. V lost 1 base, J lost 5 bases, and 8 bases lay in between. Germline values: CDR1 SEHNR, CDR2 FQNEAQ (reference sequence). The CDR3 DNA reads TGTGCCAGCAGCTTAGAGGAGGGAACTGAAGCTTTCTTT. Amino acid sequence: CASSLEEGTEAFF.